The 2 T cell receptor beta chains in this list originate from one sample, sequenced in a study of Tregs in tolerant kidney transplant recipients (dated by TCRdb to about 2019). This specimen's time point label, per the study, means: blood sample drawn before combined kidney and bone marrow transplant. Libraries were prepared through the immunoSEQ multiplex PCR assay. Not all clones reach the TCRdb copy of this immuneACCESS table, which keeps in-frame sequences only. Checked studies attribute under half of the gap to unresolved V genes and leave the rest unexplained. The sample table lists about 100,000 clones, roughly 93% of them with a count of one. 0.46% of the sample is held by the ten biggest clonotypes. Here the sequenced sample was CD4+ T cells from blood, taken before the transplant. These receptors all come from a human donor who received a combined kidney and bone marrow transplant.

This clone was observed a single time. The rearrangement uses TRBV5-1 and TRBJ1-2; D gene unclear. V was pared by 4 bases and J by 2 bases, with 9 bases between. The CDR3 runs to 13 residues. Germline values: CDR1 SGHRS, CDR2 YFSETQ. This CDR3 reads CASSGTRNYGYTF. DNA of the CDR3: TGCGCCAGCAGCGGCACAAGAAACTATGGCTACACCTTC.

This chain uses TRBV7-3 with TRBJ2-1; D not certain. Germline CDR1 SGHTA, CDR2 FQGTGA. Trimming removed 1 base at V and 7 bases at J, with 11 bases between. This CDR3 contains 14 residues. CDR3 loop: CASSLMFGWNEQFF. Written as DNA, the CDR3 is TGTGCCAGCAGCTTAATGTTCGGGTGGAATGAGCAGTTCTTC.